Detailed here is one T cell receptor (beta chain). The data were obtained in a study of blood T cell repertoires in COVID-19. Libraries were prepared by immunoSEQ multiplex PCR; TCRdb keeps only in-frame clonotypes and omits some of them. The table includes 130,000 to 150,000 clones, 80% to 90% detected once. Germline loops: CDR1 MNHEY, CDR2 SMNVEV (reference sequence). This CDR3 contains 12 residues. Losses at the gene ends were 5 bases for V and 6 bases for J; bases not matched to a gene: 3. This clonotype was sampled from a man aged 18 to 29 with COVID-19, enrolled during active disease. V is TRBV27 and J is TRBJ1-2; 7 nucleotides agree with TRBD1. The source material was peripheral blood. The CDR3 sequence: CASSGQVHGYTF. The DNA for the CDR3 is TGTGCCAGCAGTGGACAGGTCCATGGCTACACCTTC.